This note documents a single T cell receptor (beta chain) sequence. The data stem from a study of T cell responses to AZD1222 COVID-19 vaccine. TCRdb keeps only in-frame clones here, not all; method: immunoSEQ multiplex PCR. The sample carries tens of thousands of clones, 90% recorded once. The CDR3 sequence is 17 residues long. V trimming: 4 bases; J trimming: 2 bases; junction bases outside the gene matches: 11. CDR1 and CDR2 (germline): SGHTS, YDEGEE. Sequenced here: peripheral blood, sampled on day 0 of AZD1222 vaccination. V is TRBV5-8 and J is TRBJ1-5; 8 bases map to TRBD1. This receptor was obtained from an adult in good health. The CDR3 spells CASSNHLQGGGNQPQHF. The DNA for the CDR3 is TGTGCCAGCAGCAACCATCTACAGGGGGGGGGCAATCAGCCCCAGCATTTT.